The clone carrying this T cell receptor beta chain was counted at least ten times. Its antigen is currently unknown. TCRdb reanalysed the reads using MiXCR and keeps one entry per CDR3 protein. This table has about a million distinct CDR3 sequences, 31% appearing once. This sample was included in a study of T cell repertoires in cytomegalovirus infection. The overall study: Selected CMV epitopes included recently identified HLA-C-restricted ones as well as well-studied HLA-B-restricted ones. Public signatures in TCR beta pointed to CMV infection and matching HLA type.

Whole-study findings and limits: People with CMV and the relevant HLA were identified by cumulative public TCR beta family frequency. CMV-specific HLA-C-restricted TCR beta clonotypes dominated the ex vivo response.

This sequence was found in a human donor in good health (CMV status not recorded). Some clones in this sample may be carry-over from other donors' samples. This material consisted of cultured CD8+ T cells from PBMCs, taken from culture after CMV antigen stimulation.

CDR3 bases: TGTGCCAGCAACTCCTGGGGGGAAGATGAGCAGTTCTTC. Translation gives CASNSWGEDEQFF. This rearrangement joins TRBV7-9 to TRBJ2-1; the D gene is possibly TRBD2 (6 bases). Germline CDR1 SEHNR, CDR2 FQNEAQ (reference sequence). CDR3 length equals 13 residues. The V gene lost 7 bases and the J gene lost 8 bases, with 15 bases spanning the gap. The full variable domain, in which reference TRBV7-9 and TRBJ2-1 provide the parts outside the CDR3, is DTGVSQNPRHKITKRGQNVTFRCDPISEHNRLYWYRQTLGQGPEFLTYFQNEAQLEKSRLLSDRFSAERPKGSFSTLEIQRTEQGDSAMYLCASNSWGEDEQFFGPGTRLTVL.